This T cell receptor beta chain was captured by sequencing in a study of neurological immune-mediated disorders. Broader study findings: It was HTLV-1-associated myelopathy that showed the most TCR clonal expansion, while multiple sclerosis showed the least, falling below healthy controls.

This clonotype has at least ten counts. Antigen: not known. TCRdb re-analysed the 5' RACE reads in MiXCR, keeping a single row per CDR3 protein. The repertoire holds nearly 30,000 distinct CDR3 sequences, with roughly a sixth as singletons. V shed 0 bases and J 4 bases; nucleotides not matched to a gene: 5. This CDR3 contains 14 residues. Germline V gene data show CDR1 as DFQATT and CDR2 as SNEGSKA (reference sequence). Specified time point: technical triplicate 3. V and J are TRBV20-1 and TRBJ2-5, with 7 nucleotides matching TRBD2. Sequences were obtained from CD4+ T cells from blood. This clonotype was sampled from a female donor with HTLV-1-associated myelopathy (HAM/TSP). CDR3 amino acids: CSARDYGLVETQYF. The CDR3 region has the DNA TGCAGTGCTAGAGACTACGGACTAGTAGAGACCCAGTACTTC.